This T cell receptor beta chain was profiled in a study of response to subunit inactivated influenza vaccine. Study-level findings and limits: Few additional T cells are recruited per seasonal influenza vaccination, authors suggested.

This clonotype was recorded a few times. Antigen: not known. TCRdb reprocessed the RT-PCR reads via MiXCR and lists one record per CDR3 protein. The sample includes 290,000 or so distinct CDR3 sequences, roughly 20% seen only once; the top ten take under 13%. The starting material was PBMCs from blood, obtained 21 months after vaccination. The sequence was obtained from a man aged 45-69 years who received an inactivated influenza vaccine.

The CDR3 protein is CASSLDKTYEQYF. CDR3 nucleotide sequence: TGCGCCAGCAGCTTGGACAAGACCTACGAGCAGTACTTC. The V and J genes are TRBV5-1 and TRBJ2-7; D ambiguous. Between the trimmed V and J ends, which lost 0 bases and 2 bases, there was a span of 6 bases. The CDR3 sequence is 13 residues long. From germline, CDR1 is SGHRS and CDR2 YFSETQ.